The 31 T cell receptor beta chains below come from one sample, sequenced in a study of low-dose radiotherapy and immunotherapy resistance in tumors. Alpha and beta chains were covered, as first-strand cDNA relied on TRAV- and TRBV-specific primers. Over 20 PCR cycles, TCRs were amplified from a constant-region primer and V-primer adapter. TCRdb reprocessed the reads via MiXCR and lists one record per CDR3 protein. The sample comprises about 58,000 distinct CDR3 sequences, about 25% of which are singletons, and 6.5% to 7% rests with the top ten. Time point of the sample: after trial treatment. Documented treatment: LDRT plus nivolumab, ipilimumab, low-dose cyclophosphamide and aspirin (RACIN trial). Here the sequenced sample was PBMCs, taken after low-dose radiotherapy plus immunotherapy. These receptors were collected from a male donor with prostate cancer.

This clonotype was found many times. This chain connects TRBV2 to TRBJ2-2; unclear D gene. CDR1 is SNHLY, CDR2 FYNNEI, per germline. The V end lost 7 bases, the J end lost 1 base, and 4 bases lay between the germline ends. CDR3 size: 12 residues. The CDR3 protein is CASTVNTGELFF. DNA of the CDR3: TGTGCCAGCACTGTGAACACCGGGGAGCTGTTTTTT.

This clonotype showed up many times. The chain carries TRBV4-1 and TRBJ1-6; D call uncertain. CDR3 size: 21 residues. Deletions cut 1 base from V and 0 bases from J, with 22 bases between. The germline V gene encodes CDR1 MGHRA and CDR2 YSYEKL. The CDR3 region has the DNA TGCGCCAGCAGCCAAGTTACCCGGACTTACATAATGGGCTCCTATAATTCACCCCTCCACTTT. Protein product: CASSQVTRTYIMGSYNSPLHF.

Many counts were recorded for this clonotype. In DNA, the CDR3 is TGTGCCAGTAGTGCTCAGGGAAGAGGCGAGCAGTACTTC. The encoded protein is CASSAQGRGEQYF. The J gene is TRBJ2-7, the V gene TRBV19; D is possibly TRBD1 (5 bases). V was shortened by 5 bases and J by 6 bases, with 14 bases between the two germline ends. Germline V gene data show CDR1 as LNHDA and CDR2 as SQIVND (reference sequence). The CDR3 runs to 13 residues.

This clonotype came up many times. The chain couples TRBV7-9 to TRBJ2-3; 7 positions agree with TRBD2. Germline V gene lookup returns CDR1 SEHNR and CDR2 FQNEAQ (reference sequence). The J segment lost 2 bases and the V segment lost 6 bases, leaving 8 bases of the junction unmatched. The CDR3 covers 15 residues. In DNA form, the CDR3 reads TGTGCCAGCAGACAACCGGGACTAACCACAGATACGCAGTATTTT. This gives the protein CASRQPGLTTDTQYF.

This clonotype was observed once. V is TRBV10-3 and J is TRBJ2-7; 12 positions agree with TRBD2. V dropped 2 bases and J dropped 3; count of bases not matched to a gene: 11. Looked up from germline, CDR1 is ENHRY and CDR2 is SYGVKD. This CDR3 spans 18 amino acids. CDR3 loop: CAISETDRRTSGIYEQYF. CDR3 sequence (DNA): TGTGCCATCAGTGAGACGGACCGACGGACTAGCGGGATCTACGAGCAGTACTTC.

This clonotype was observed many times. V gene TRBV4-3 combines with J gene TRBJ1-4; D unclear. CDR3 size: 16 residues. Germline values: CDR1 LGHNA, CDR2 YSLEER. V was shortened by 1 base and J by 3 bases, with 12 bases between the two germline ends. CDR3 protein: CASSQVGGSPNEKLFF. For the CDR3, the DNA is TGCGCCAGCAGCCAAGTGGGAGGAAGTCCTAATGAAAAACTGTTTTTT.

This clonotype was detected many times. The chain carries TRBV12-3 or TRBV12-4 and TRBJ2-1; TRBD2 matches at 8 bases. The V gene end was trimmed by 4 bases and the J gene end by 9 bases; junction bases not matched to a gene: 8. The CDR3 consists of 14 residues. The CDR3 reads CASSWTSWKGEQFF. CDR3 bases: TGTGCCAGCAGTTGGACTAGCTGGAAGGGTGAGCAGTTCTTC.

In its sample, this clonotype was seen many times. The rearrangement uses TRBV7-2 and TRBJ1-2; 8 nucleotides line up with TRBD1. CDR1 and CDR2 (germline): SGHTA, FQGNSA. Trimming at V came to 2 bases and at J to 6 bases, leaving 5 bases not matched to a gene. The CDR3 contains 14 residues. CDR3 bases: TGTGCCAGCAGCTTACCGGGACAGGCTCATGGCTACACCTTC. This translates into CASSLPGQAHGYTF.

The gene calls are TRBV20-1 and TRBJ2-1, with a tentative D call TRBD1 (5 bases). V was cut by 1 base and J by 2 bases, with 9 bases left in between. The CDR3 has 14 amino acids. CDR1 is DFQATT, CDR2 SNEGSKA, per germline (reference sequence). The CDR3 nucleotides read TGCAGTGCTAGAGTCAGGGCGACCTACAATGAGCAGTTCTTC. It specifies CSARVRATYNEQFF.

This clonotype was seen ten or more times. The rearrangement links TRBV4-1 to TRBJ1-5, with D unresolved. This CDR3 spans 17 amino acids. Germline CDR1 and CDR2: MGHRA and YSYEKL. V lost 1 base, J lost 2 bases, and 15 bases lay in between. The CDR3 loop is CASSQGPQWDGNQPQHF. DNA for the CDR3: TGCGCCAGCAGCCAAGGCCCCCAATGGGATGGCAATCAGCCCCAGCATTTT.

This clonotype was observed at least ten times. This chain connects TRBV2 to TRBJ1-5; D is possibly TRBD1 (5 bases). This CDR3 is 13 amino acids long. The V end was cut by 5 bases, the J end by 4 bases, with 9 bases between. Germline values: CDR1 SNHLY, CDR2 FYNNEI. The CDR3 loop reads CASSINRNQPQHF. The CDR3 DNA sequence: TGTGCCAGCAGTATTAACAGGAATCAGCCCCAGCATTTT.

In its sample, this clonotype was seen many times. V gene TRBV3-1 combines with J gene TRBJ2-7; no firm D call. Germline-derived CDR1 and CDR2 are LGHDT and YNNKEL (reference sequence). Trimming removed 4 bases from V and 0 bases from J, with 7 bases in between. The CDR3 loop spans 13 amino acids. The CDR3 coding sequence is TGTGCCAGCAGCCTATCAAGCTCCTACGAGCAGTACTTC. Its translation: CASSLSSSYEQYF.

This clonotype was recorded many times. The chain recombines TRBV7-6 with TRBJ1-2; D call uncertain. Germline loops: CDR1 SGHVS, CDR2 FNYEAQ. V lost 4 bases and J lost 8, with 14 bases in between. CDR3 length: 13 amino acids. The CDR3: CASSSYRSYGYTF. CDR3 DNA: TGTGCCAGCAGCTCCTACCGATCCTACGGCTACACCTTC.

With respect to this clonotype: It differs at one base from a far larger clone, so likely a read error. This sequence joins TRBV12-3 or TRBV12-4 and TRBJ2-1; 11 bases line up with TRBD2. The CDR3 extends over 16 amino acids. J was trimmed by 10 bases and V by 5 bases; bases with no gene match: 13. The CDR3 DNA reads TGTGCCAGCAGTGATGGGGAGACTAGCGGGGCTTACGAGCAGTTCTTC. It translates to CASSDGETSGAYEQFF.

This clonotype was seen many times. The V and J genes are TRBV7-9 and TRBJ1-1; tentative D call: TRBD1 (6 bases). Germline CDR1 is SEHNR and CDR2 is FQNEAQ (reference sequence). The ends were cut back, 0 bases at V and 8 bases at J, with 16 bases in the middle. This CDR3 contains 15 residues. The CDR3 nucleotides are TGTGCCAGCAGCTTAGCTGGGGGCCCCTCGAACGAAGCTTTCTTT. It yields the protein CASSLAGGPSNEAFF. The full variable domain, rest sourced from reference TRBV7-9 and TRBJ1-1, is DTGVSQNPRHKITKRGQNVTFRCDPISEHNRLYWYRQTLGQGPEFLTYFQNEAQLEKSRLLSDRFSAERPKGSFSTLEIQRTEQGDSAMYLCASSLAGGPSNEAFFGQGTRLTVV.

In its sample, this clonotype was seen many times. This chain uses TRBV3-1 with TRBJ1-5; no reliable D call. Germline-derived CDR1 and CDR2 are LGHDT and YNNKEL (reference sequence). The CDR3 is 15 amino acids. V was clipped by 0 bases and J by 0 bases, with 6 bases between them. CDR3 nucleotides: TGTGCCAGCAGCCAAGATCTTGGTAGCAATCAGCCCCAGCATTTT. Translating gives CASSQDLGSNQPQHF.

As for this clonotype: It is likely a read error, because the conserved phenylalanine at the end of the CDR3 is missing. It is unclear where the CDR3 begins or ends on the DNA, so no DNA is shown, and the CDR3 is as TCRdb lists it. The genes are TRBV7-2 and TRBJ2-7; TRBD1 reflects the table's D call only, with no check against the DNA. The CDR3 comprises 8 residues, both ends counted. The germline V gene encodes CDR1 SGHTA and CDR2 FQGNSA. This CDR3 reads CASTPSRS.

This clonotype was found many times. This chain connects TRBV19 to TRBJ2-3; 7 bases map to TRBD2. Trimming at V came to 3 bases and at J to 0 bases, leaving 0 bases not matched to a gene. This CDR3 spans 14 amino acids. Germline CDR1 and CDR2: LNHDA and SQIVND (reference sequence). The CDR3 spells CASSIGRSTDTQYF. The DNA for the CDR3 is TGTGCCAGTAGTATCGGGAGGAGCACAGATACGCAGTATTTT.

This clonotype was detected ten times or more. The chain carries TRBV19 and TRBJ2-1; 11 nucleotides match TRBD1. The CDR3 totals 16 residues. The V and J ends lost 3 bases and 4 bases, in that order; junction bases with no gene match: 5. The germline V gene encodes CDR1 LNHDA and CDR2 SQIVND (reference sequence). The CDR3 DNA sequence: TGTGCCAGTAGTATCTTGGGGACAGGGGGATACAATGAGCAGTTCTTC. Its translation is CASSILGTGGYNEQFF.

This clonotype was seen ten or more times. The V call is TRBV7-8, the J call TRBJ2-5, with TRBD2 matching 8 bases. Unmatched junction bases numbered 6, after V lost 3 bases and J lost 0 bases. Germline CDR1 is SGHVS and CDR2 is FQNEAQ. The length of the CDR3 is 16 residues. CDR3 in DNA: TGTGCCAGCAGCTTGTTCGCGGGGGGATACCAAGAGACCCAGTACTTC. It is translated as CASSLFAGGYQETQYF.

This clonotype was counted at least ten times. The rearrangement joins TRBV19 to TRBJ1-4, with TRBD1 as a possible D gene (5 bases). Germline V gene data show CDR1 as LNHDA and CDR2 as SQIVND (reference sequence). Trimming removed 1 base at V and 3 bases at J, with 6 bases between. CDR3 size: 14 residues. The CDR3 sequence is CASSIGGANEKLFF. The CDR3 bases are TGTGCCAGTAGTATAGGGGGGGCTAATGAAAAACTGTTTTTT.

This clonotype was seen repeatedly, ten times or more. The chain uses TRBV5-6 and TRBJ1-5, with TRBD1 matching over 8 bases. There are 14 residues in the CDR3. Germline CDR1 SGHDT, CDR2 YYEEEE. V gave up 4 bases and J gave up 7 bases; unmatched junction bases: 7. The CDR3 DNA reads TGTGCCAGCAGCGGACAGGGTGTTGGCCAGCCCCAGCATTTT. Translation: CASSGQGVGQPQHF.

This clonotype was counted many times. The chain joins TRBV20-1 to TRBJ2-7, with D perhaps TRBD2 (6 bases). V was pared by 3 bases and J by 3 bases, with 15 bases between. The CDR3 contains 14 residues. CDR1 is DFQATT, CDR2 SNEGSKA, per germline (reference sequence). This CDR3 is CSARPAGGNYEQYF. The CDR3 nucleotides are TGCAGTGCTAGGCCGGCCGGGGGAAACTACGAGCAGTACTTC.

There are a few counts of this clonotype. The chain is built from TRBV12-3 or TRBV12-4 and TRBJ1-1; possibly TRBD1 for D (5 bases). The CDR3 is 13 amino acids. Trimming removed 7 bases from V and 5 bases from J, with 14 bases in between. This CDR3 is CASTLRGETEAFF. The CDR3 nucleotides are TGTGCCAGCACGCTTCGAGGGGAAACTGAAGCTTTCTTT.

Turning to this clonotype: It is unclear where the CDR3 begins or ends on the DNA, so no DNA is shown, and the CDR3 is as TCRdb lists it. The CDR3: CASLKGRGAPGSCFF. The chain carries TRBV6-5 and TRBJ2-2; the table's D gene call, TRBD1, was not cross checked with the DNA. The CDR3 is 15 residues long, ends included. Per germline, CDR1 MNHEY and CDR2 SVGAGI.

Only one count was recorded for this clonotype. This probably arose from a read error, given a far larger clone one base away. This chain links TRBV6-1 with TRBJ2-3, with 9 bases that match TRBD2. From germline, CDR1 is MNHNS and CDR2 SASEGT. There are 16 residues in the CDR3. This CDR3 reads CASSESVLAGADTQYF. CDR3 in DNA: TGCGCCAGCAGTGAGTCGGTACTAGCGGGTGCAGATACGCAGTATTTT.

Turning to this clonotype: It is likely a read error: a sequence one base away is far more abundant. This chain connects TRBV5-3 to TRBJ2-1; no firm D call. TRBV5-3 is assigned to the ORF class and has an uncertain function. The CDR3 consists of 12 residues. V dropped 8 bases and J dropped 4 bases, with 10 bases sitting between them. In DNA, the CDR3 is TGTGCCAGCCACTCCGGGTACAATGAGCAGTTCTTC. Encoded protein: CASHSGYNEQFF.

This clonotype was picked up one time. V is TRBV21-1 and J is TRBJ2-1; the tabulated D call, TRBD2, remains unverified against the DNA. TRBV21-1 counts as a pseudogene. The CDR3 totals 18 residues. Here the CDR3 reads CASSKGVSERGCLREQFF. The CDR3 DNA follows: TGTGCCAGCAGCAAAGGGGTGTCCGAGCGGGGGTGCTTGCGGGAGCAGTTCTTC.

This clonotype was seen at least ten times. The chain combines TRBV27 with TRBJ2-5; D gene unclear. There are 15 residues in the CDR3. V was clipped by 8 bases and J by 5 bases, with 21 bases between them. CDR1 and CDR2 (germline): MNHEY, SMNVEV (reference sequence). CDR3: CASRTRGRTKETQYF. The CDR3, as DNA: TGTGCCAGCCGAACACGAGGACGGACGAAGGAGACCCAGTACTTC.

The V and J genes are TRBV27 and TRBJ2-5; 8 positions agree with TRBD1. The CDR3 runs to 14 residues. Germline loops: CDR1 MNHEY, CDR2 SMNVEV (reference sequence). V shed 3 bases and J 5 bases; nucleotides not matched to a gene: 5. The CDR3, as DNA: TGTGCCAGCAGTTTCGACAGGGGCGAGGAGACCCAGTACTTC. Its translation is CASSFDRGEETQYF.

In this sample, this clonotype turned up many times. As DNA, the CDR3 is TGCAGTGCTATCCCCGGGGTCCTGCAAGAGACCCAGTACTTC. Protein: CSAIPGVLQETQYF. The rearrangement uses TRBV20-1 and TRBJ2-5; the D gene is possibly TRBD2 (5 bases). V gave up 4 bases and J gave up 2 bases, with 14 bases separating them. The germline V gene has CDR1 DFQATT and CDR2 SNEGSKA (reference sequence). This CDR3 is 14 amino acids long.